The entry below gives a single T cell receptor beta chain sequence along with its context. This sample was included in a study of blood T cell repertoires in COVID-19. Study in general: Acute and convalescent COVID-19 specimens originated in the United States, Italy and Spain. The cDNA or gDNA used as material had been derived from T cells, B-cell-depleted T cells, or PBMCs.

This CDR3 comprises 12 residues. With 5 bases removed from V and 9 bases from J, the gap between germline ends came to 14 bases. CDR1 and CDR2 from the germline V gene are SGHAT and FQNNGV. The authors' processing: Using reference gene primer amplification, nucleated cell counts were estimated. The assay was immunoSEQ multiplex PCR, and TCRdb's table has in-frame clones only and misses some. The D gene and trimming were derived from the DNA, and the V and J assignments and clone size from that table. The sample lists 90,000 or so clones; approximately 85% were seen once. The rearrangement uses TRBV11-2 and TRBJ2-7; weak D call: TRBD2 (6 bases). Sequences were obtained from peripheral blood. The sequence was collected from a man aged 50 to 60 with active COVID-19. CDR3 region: CASSRTTGRQYF. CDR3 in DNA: TGTGCCAGCAGCCGGACTACAGGACGGCAGTACTTC.